Presented here are 19 T cell receptor beta chains from one specimen sequenced in a study of T-cell memory formation after mild COVID-19. TCRdb recomputed calls from the 5' RACE reads with MiXCR, one row per CDR3 protein. The sample holds 380,000 or so distinct CDR3 sequences, roughly 15% seen once. The sample comprised PBMCs or a T cell subset sorted from them (not recorded which). Receptors originate from a man between 18 and 35 years old who had mild COVID-19 (a few samples of this study predate the infection). Cell type and time point are not known.

The chain couples TRBV2 to TRBJ2-7; the D is unclear. The CDR3 runs 12 residues. CDR1 and CDR2 from the germline V gene are SNHLY and FYNNEI. Trimming pared 4 bases from V and 2 bases from J, leaving 6 bases between. The CDR3 spells CASSVRTYEQYV. In DNA, the CDR3 is TGTGCCAGCAGTGTACGCACCTACGAGCAGTACGTC.

The chain has TRBV4-2 and TRBJ2-4; tentatively, D is TRBD1 (5 bases). The germline CDR1 and CDR2 sequences are LGHNA and YNFKEQ. Trimming took 3 bases from V and 3 from J, leaving 15 bases between them. The CDR3 is 16 amino acids. DNA for the CDR3: TGTGCCAGCAGCCAGGTTTCCCCAAGGGGCAAAAACATTCAGTACTTC. This encodes CASSQVSPRGKNIQYF.

The J gene is TRBJ2-3, the V gene TRBV4-2; no clear D. Trimming shortened V by 1 base and J by 5 bases, and 4 bases separated the two germline ends. The CDR3 is 12 residues long. The germline gives CDR1 LGHNA, CDR2 YNFKEQ. The CDR3 here is CASSQVGDTQYF. The DNA of the CDR3 is TGTGCCAGCAGCCAAGTAGGAGATACGCAGTATTTT.

This CDR3 is CASSLLWGQNTGELFF. As DNA, the CDR3 is TGTGCCAGCAGCCTCCTGTGGGGACAGAACACCGGGGAGCTGTTTTTT. This chain connects TRBV3-1 to TRBJ2-2, with D perhaps TRBD1 (6 bases). This CDR3 is 16 amino acids long. Germline V CDR1 and CDR2: LGHDT, YNNKEL (reference sequence). The germline V and J ends were trimmed by 4 bases and 1 base, with 13 bases remaining between them. The entire variable domain, with the rest obtained from reference TRBV3-1 and TRBJ2-2, is as follows: DTAVSQTPKYLVTQMGNDKSIKCEQNLGHDTMYWYKQDSKKFLKIMFSYNNKELIINETVPNRFSPKSPDKAHLNLHINSLELGDSAVYFCASSLLWGQNTGELFFGEGSRLTVL.

This clonotype was seen only a few times. This chain connects TRBV27 to TRBJ2-1, with 10 bases fitting TRBD2. CDR3 length: 16 amino acids. Germline CDR1 and CDR2: MNHEY and SMNVEV (reference sequence). V gave up 6 bases and J gave up 1 base; unmatched junction bases: 6. The DNA for the CDR3 is TGTGCCAGCAGCCGCTTAGCGGGGGGTTCCTACAATGAGCAGTTCTTC. This sequence encodes CASSRLAGGSYNEQFF.

This clonotype was detected only a few times. This chain links TRBV5-1 with TRBJ2-5, with TRBD2 matching over 8 bases. Germline assignment: CDR1 SGHRS and CDR2 YFSETQ. With 0 bases clipped from V and 4 bases from J, the junction kept 5 bases outside the gene matches. The CDR3 consists of 15 residues. This CDR3 reads CASSLGRGGSETQYF. In DNA form, the CDR3 reads TGCGCCAGCAGCTTGGGTCGGGGGGGATCAGAGACCCAGTACTTC.

This clonotype was seen repeatedly, ten times or more. This chain joins TRBV7-2 and TRBJ2-5; no clear D. V gave up 6 bases and J gave up 2 bases, with 7 bases separating them. This CDR3 spans 12 amino acids. CDR1 and CDR2 (germline): SGHTA, FQGNSA. CDR3 amino acids: CASRPPQETQYF. The CDR3 DNA sequence: TGTGCCAGCAGGCCCCCACAAGAGACCCAGTACTTC.

The rearrangement joins TRBV2 to TRBJ2-7; the D is unclear. There are 11 residues in the CDR3. Germline CDR1 is SNHLY and CDR2 is FYNNEI. V was clipped by 4 bases and J by 6 bases, with 7 bases between them. The CDR3: CASSGWVEQYF. CDR3 bases: TGTGCCAGCAGTGGATGGGTCGAGCAGTACTTC.

This clonotype was observed many times. The chain has TRBV12-3 or TRBV12-4 and TRBJ1-1; D is uncertain. Trimming removed 2 bases at V and 0 bases at J, with 7 bases between. The CDR3 spans 14 residues. The CDR3 reads CASSLRDLNTEAFF. The CDR3 DNA is TGTGCCAGCAGTTTACGGGATTTGAACACTGAAGCTTTCTTT.

The chain is built from TRBV20-1 and TRBJ1-6; D is undetermined. The CDR3 is made up of 11 amino acids. Trimming cost V 3 bases and J 8 bases, with 5 bases left between them. Germline CDR1 reads DFQATT; CDR2 reads SNEGSKA (reference sequence). In nucleotides, the CDR3 is TGCAGTGCTAGCCGCGATTCACCCCTCCACTTT. Amino acid sequence: CSASRDSPLHF.

This clonotype was observed a handful of times. The chain couples TRBV5-1 to TRBJ2-7; no reliable D call. Trimming stripped 2 bases from V and 0 bases from J, with 9 bases between. Germline loops: CDR1 SGHRS, CDR2 YFSETQ. CDR3 size: 14 residues. The CDR3, as DNA: TGCGCCAGCAGCTTACAGATCAGCTCCTACGAGCAGTACTTC. Amino acids: CASSLQISSYEQYF.

V gene TRBV15 combines with J gene TRBJ2-7, with D perhaps TRBD2 (5 bases). With 0 bases removed from V and 5 bases from J, the gap between germline ends came to 17 bases. The CDR3 loop spans 16 amino acids. In germline, CDR1 is LNHNV, CDR2 YYDKDF (reference sequence). CDR3 in amino acids: CATSRDSRASYDEQYV. DNA of the CDR3: TGTGCCACCAGCAGAGATTCGAGGGCCTCGTACGACGAGCAGTACGTC.

For this clonotype: A much larger clonotype is one base distant, so this may be a read error. V and J are TRBV29-1 and TRBJ2-3, with a possible D match to TRBD1 (5 bases). Per germline, CDR1 SQVTM and CDR2 ANQGSEA. This CDR3 spans 10 amino acids. Trimming pared 7 bases from V and 3 bases from J, leaving 5 bases between. This chain's CDR3 is CSAGTDTQYF. The CDR3 nucleotides read TGCAGCGCAGGGACAGATACGCAGTATTTT.

In its sample, this clonotype was seen a few times. The chain links TRBV7-9 to TRBJ2-2; D call uncertain. This CDR3 is built from 14 residues. V lost 3 bases to trimming and J lost 3 bases, with 8 bases between them. Germline V gene sequence: CDR1 SEHNR, CDR2 FQNEAQ (reference sequence). The CDR3 loop reads CASSLASYTGELFF. The DNA of the CDR3 is TGTGCCAGCAGCTTGGCGTCCTACACCGGGGAGCTGTTTTTT.

This clonotype showed up many times. The chain combines TRBV7-9 with TRBJ2-3, with D perhaps TRBD1 (6 bases). Germline CDR1 is SEHNR and CDR2 is FQNEAQ (reference sequence). CDR3 length: 14 residues. The ends were cut back, 4 bases at V and 4 bases at J, with 12 bases in the middle. The CDR3 DNA sequence: TGTGCCAGCAGCTCGCTAGAGGGGGCAGATACGCAGTATTTT. It is translated as CASSSLEGADTQYF. Full variable domain (outside the CDR3, taken from reference TRBV7-9 and TRBJ2-3): DTGVSQNPRHKITKRGQNVTFRCDPISEHNRLYWYRQTLGQGPEFLTYFQNEAQLEKSRLLSDRFSAERPKGSFSTLEIQRTEQGDSAMYLCASSSLEGADTQYFGPGTRLTVL.

The rearrangement links TRBV29-1 to TRBJ2-7, with 9 bases lining up with TRBD2. The CDR3 extends over 14 amino acids. CDR1 is SQVTM, CDR2 ANQGSEA, per germline. V was clipped by 6 bases and J by 2 bases; unmatched bases: 8. DNA of the CDR3: TGCAGCGTCAGAGGGGCGGGAGGGCCCTACGAGCAGTACTTC. Translated: CSVRGAGGPYEQYF.

This clonotype has more than one count but fewer than ten. The chain joins TRBV7-6 to TRBJ2-7, with 7 positions matching TRBD1. Germline trimming cut 1 base from V and 4 bases from J; bases unmatched to any gene: 4. The CDR3 totals 14 residues. Germline V gene lookup returns CDR1 SGHVS and CDR2 FNYEAQ. Here the CDR3 reads CASSLGRQGYEQYF. The CDR3 coding sequence is TGTGCCAGCAGCTTAGGGCGACAGGGTTACGAGCAGTACTTC. Drawing the rest from reference TRBV7-6 and TRBJ2-7, the complete variable domain is GAGVSQSPRYKVTKRGQDVALRCDPISGHVSLYWYRQALGQGPEFLTYFNYEAQQDKSGLPNDRFSAERPEGSISTLTIQRTEQRDSAMYRCASSLGRQGYEQYFGPGTRLTVT.

This clonotype turned up a few times. The V call is TRBV12-3 or TRBV12-4, the J call TRBJ1-2; D not resolved. The V and J ends lost 3 bases and 3 bases respectively, with 5 bases between them. The CDR3 consists of 12 residues. Here the CDR3 DNA reads TGTGCCAGCAGTTTCGGACACTATGGCTACACCTTC. It translates to CASSFGHYGYTF.

The V call is TRBV5-1, the J call TRBJ2-5; 8 bases line up with TRBD2. CDR1 SGHRS and CDR2 YFSETQ come from the germline V gene. J lost 5 bases, V lost 2 bases, and 5 bases had no gene match. This CDR3 region has 14 residues. The CDR3 sequence is CASSFGGARETQYF. CDR3 nucleotides: TGCGCCAGCAGCTTCGGGGGGGCCAGGGAGACCCAGTACTTC.